The clone carrying this T cell receptor (beta chain) has a handful of counts. The CDR3 has 16 amino acids. Trimming took 4 bases from V and 4 from J; bases not matched to a gene: 4. Germline V lookup: CDR1 SGHTA, CDR2 FQGNSA. The data were obtained in a study of blood T cells in healthy people across ages. Alongside a J-beta primer mix, a sample-barcoded 5' primer served in a second PCR lasting about 7 to 11 cycles. A single record per CDR3 protein comes from TCRdb applying MiXCR to the 5' RACE reads. The sample has about 1.5 million distinct CDR3 sequences, roughly 43% seen once. Sample: blood. J is TRBJ2-3 and V is TRBV7-2, with 14 positions matching TRBD2. The receptor's source is a woman aged 18-29 years in good health. The CDR3 nucleotides are TGTGCCAGCAGCTACAGACTAGCGGGAGGGCCAGATACGCAGTATTTT. Protein product: CASSYRLAGGPDTQYF.